The rows below give T cell receptor beta chains drawn from one sample of a study of T cell clonotyping in hematopoietic cell transplantation. Measured with immunoSEQ multiplex PCR; TCRdb has only the in-frame clones, and not every one. The sample includes roughly 4,600 clones, approximately 96% seen only once; the top ten take 2.6%. The material sequenced was PBMCs, taken 100 days after allogeneic stem cell transplant. These receptors came from a male patient aged 35 to 55 who had an allogeneic stem cell transplant from a related donor, so the T cells may come from the graft donor. Some clones in this sample may be carry-over from other donors' samples. CDR3s include the opening cysteine and the closing phenylalanine or tryptophan. The order of the fields is V gene, D gene, clone size, J gene, CDR3 DNA, CDR3 protein. The D gene is left open where the match is weak. Where a row states a size, it is once, few, many or the class of an expanded clone; other rows omit it.

>TRBV4-1|TRBD1|-|TRBJ2-7
TGCGCCAGCAGCCAAGTCCCCAGGGGGCCTACCTACGAGCAGTACTTC
CASSQVPRGPTYEQYF
>TRBV2|-|-|TRBJ2-5
TGTGCCAGCAGTTACCACGGAGAGACCCAGTACTTC
CASSYHGETQYF
>TRBV14|-|-|TRBJ2-2
TGTGCCAGCAGCCAAGTGGTCACCCGCTCTCTCGGGGAGCTGTTTTTT
CASSQVVTRSLGELFF
>TRBV11-3|-|-|TRBJ1-5
TGTGCCAGCAGCTTCTTACCCAATCAGCCCCAGCATTTT
CASSFLPNQPQHF
>TRBV6-6|TRBD2|-|TRBJ2-7
TGTGCCAGCAGTTTACGTCAGCGGGAGGGAGCAATCGAGCAGTACTTC
CASSLRQREGAIEQYF
>TRBV30|-|-|TRBJ1-5
TGTGCCTGGAGTGTCAAGACAGAAAATAGCAATCAGCCCCAGCATTTT
CAWSVKTENSNQPQHF
>TRBV29-1|-|-|TRBJ2-3
TGCAGCGTTGAGGGGGCTAGCGGCACAGATACGCAGTATTTT
CSVEGASGTDTQYF
>TRBV5-1|TRBD1|-|TRBJ1-2
TGCGCCAGCAGCCGGACAGGGGACTATGGCTACACCTTC
CASSRTGDYGYTF
>TRBV11-2|-|-|TRBJ1-5
TGTGCCAGCAGCCGGACTGATAGCAATCAGCCCCAGCATTTT
CASSRTDSNQPQHF
>TRBV13|-|-|TRBJ1-1
TGTGCCAGCAGCTTAGGTCCGGGAAGGACTGAAGCTTTCTTT
CASSLGPGRTEAFF
>TRBV19|-|-|TRBJ1-4
TGTGCCAGTAGTGGCAGGGGACGGGAGGGTGAAAAACTGTTTTTT
CASSGRGREGEKLFF
>TRBV6-5|-|-|TRBJ2-7
TGTGCCAGCAGACCCCCGGCAGGGAGTTACGAGCAGTACTTC
CASRPPAGSYEQYF
>TRBV6-6|-|-|TRBJ1-5
TGTGCCAGCAGTTACAGGGCGTTGGCCAGTCAGCCCCAGCATTTT
CASSYRALASQPQHF
>TRBV5-1|-|-|TRBJ1-6
TGCGCCAGCAGATTTCAGGCCAGTAATTCACCCCTCCACTTT
CASRFQASNSPLHF
>TRBV19|-|-|TRBJ2-1
TGTGCCAGTACCACGAGGGGGGGTTTCAACAATGAGCAGTTCTTC
CASTTRGGFNNEQFF
>TRBV27|TRBD1|-|TRBJ2-5
TGTGCCAGCAGTTTAGACAGGGGGATTGAGACCCAGTACTTC
CASSLDRGIETQYF
>TRBV6-5|-|once|TRBJ1-1
TGTGCCAGCAGTCCGGGAGGGGGACCTAAAGCTTTCTTT
CASSPGGGPKAFF
>TRBV10-2|TRBD1|-|TRBJ1-3
TGCGCCAGCCGGGACAGCTCTGGAAACACCATATATTTT
CASRDSSGNTIYF
>TRBV7-9|-|-|TRBJ2-4
TGTGCCAGCAGCGACAGGGGAGGAAGCGGGAGCGGCGCCAAAAACATTCAGTACTTC
CASSDRGGSGSGAKNIQYF
>TRBV2|-|-|TRBJ2-7
TGTGCCAGCAGCTCTCCGAGGCAGGGGTGGTACGAGCAGTACTTC
CASSSPRQGWYEQYF
>TRBV5-1|TRBD1|-|TRBJ2-7
TGCGCCAGCAGGACAGGGGGCGGCTACGAGCAGTACTTC
CASRTGGGYEQYF
>TRBV4-1|TRBD1|-|TRBJ2-1
TGCGCCAGCAGCCAAGATATCCGGGACAGCTACAATGAGCAGTTCTTC
CASSQDIRDSYNEQFF